The T cell receptor (beta chain) under discussion was sequenced for a study of T cell repertoires in cytomegalovirus infection. About the research overall: Public TCR beta signatures marked donors with CMV infection and the matching HLA.

For this clonotype: The antigen is not known.

V lost 0 bases to trimming and J lost 0 bases; unmatched junction nucleotides: 6. Germline-derived CDR1 and CDR2 are DFQATT and SNEGSKA (reference sequence). The CDR3 loop spans 19 amino acids. TCRdb reanalysed the reads using MiXCR and keeps one entry per CDR3 protein. Of 45,000 to 75,000 distinct CDR3 sequences in the sample, roughly a third were seen once. Study conclusions and caveats: HLA-C-restricted, CMV-specific TCR beta clonotypes were dominant ex vivo. Using cumulative public TCR beta family frequency, the authors identified those who carried CMV together with the relevant HLA.

Sequences were obtained from PBMCs, sequenced either directly or after in vitro stimulation (not recorded which). V usage is TRBV20-1 and J usage is TRBJ2-1; 15 nucleotides agree with TRBD2. The receptor was isolated from a human donor in good health (CMV status not recorded). Some clones in this sample may be carry-over from other donors' samples. This chain's CDR3 is CSARDPGTSGRNSYNEQFF. DNA for the CDR3: TGCAGTGCTAGAGATCCCGGGACTAGCGGGAGGAACTCCTACAATGAGCAGTTCTTC.